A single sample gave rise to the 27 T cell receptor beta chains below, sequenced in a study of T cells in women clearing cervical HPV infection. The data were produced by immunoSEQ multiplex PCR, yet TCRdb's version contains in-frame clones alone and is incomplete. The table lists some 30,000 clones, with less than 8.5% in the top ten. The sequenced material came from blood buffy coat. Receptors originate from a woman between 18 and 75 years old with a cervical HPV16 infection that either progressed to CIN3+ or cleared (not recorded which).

This chain's CDR3 is CASSDRGGNIQYF. Incomplete CDR3 DNA: TGTGCCAGCAGTGACAGGGGCGGTAACATT. The V and J genes are TRBV6-1 and TRBJ2-4; possibly TRBD1 for D (6 bases). The read terminates 3 residues before the CDR3 end, so the remaining end is supplied by the germline J gene. V lost 3 bases and J lost 7, with 10 bases in between. CDR3 length: 13 amino acids. Per germline, CDR1 MNHNS and CDR2 SASEGT.

The CDR3 here is CAWRSGGDNTGELFF. Incomplete CDR3 DNA: TGTGCCTGGAGATCGGGGGGGGATAACACCGGGGAG. The chain is built from TRBV30 and TRBJ2-2; TRBD2 aligns across 8 bases. The CDR3 end falls 3 residues outside the read, so it is completed with the germline J gene. This CDR3 is built from 15 residues. Germline CDR1 reads GTSNPN; CDR2 reads SVGIG (reference sequence). Trimming took 3 bases from V and 2 from J; bases not matched to a gene: 5.

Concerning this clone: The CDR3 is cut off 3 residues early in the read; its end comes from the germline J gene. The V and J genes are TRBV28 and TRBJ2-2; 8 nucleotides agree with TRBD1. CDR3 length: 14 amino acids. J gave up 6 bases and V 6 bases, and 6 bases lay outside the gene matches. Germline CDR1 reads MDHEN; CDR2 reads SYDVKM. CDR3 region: CASSLRQGPGELFF. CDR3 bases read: TGTGCCAGCAGCTTGAGACAGGGGCCCGGGGAG.

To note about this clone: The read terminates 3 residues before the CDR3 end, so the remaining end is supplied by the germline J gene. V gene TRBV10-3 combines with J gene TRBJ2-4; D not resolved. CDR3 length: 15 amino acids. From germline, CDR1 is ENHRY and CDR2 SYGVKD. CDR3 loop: CAISSEINSNQPQYF. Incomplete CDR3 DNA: TGTGCCATCAGTTCCGAGATTAATAGCAATCAGCCT.

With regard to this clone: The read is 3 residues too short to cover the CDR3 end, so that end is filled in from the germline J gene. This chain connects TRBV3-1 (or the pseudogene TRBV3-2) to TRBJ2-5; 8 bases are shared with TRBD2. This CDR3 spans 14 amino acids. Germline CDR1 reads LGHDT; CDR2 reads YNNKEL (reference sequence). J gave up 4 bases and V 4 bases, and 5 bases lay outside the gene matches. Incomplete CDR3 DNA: TGTGCCAGCAGCCCTTTAGCGGGAAGAGAGACC. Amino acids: CASSPLAGRET. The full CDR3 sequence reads CASSPLAGRETQYF.

The CDR3: CASSPITGGSYNSPLHF. The part of the CDR3 DNA that was read is TGTGCCAGTAGTCCAATTACAGGGGGCTCCTATAATTCACCC. The V and J genes are TRBV19 and TRBJ1-6, with 8 positions matching TRBD1. The read terminates 3 residues ahead of where the CDR3 ends, so the germline J gene completes it. The CDR3 covers 17 residues. J was trimmed by 0 bases and V by 5 bases; bases with no gene match: 6. Per germline, CDR1 LNHDA and CDR2 SQIVND (reference sequence).

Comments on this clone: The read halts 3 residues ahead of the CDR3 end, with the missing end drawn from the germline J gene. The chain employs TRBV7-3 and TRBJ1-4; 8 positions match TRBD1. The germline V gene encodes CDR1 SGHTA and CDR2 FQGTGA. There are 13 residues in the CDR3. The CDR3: CASSRDRNSPLFF. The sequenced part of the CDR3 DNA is TGTGCCAGCAGCAGGGACAGGAATTCACCA.

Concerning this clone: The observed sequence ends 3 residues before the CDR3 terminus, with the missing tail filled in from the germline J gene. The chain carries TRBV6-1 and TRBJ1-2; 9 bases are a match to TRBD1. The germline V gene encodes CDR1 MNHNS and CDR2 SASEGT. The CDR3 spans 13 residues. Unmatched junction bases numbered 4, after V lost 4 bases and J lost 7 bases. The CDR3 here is CASSGGQGIGYTF. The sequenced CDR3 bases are TGTGCCAGCAGTGGCGGACAGGGGATTGGC.

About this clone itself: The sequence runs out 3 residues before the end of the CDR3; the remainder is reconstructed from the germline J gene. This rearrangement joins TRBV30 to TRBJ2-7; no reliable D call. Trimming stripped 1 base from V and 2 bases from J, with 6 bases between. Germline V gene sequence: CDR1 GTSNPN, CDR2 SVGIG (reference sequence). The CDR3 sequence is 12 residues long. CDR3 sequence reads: CAWSAPAYEQYF. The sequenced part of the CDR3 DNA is TGTGCCTGGAGTGCTCCGGCCTACGAG.

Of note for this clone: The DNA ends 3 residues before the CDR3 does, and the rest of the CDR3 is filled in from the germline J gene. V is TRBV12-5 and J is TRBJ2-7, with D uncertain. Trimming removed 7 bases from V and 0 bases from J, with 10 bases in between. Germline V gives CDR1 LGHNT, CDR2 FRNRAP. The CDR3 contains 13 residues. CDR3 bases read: TGTGCTAGTGAGGCCGATCTCTCCTACGAG. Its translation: CASEADLSYE. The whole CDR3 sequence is CASEADLSYEQYF. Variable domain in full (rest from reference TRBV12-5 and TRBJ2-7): DARVTQTPRHKVTEMGQEVTMRCQPILGHNTVFWYRQTMMQGLELLAYFRNRAPLDDSGMPKDRFSAEMPDATLATLKIQPSEPRDSAVYFCASEADLSYEQYFGPGTRLTVT.

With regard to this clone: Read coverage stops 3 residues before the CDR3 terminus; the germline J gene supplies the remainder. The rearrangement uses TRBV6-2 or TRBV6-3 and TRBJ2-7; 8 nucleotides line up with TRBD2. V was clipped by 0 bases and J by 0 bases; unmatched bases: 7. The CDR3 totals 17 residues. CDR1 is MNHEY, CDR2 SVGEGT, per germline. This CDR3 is CASSYSSRLAHSYEQYF. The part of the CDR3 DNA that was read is TGTGCCAGCAGTTACTCGTCGCGACTAGCGCACTCCTACGAG.

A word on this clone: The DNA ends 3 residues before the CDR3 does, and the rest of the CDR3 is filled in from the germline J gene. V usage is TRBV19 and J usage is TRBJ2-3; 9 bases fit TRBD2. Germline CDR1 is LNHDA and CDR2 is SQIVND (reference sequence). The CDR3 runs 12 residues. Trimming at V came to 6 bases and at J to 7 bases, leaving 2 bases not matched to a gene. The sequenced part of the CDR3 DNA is TGTGCCAGTAGGGGACTAGCATATACG. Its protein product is CASRGLAYT. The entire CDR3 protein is CASRGLAYTQYF.

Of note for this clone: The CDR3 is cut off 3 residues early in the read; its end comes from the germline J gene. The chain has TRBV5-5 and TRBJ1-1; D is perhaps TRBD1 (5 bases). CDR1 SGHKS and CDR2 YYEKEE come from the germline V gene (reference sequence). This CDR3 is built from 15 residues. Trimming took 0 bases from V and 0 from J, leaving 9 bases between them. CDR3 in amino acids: CASSLVGGLNTEAFF. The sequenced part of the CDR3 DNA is TGTGCCAGCAGCTTGGTGGGGGGTTTGAACACTGAA.

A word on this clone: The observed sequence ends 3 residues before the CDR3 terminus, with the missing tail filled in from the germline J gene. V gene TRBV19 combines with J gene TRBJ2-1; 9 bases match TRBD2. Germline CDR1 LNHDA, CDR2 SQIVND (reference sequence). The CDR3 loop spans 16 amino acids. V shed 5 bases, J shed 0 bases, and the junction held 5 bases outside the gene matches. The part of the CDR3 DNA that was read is TGTGCCAGTAGTTCCCTTAGCGGGAGCTCCTACAATGAG. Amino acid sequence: CASSSLSGSSYNE. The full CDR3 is CASSSLSGSSYNEQFF.

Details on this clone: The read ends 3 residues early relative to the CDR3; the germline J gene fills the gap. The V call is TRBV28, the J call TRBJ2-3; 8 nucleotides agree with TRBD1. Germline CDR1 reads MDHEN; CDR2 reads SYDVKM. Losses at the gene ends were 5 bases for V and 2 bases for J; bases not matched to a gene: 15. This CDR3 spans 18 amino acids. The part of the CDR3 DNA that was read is TGTGCCAGCAGTCTCCTGTTATGGACAGGGCTATCCACAGATACG. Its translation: CASSLLLWTGLSTDT. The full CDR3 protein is CASSLLLWTGLSTDTQYF.

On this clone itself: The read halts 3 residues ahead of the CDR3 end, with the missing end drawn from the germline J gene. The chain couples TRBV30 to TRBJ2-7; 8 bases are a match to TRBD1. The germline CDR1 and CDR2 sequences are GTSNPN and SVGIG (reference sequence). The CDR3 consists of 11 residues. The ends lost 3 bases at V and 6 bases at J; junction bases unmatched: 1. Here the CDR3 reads CAWRDRAEQYF. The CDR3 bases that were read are TGTGCCTGGAGGGACAGGGCCGAG.

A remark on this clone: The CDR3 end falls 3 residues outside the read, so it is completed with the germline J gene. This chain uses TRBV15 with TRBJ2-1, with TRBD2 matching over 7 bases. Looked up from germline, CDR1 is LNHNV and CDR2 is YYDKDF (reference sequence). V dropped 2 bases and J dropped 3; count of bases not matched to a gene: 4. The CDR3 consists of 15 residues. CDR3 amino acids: CATSRWGGDYNEQFF. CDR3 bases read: TGTGCCACCAGCAGATGGGGGGGGGACTACAATGAG.

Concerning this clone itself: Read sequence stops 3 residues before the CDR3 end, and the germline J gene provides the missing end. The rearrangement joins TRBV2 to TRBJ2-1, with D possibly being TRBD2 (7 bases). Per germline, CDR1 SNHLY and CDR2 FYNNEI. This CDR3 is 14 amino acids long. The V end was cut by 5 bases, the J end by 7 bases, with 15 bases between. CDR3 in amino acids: CASSKGGVPNEQFF. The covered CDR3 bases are TGTGCCAGCAGTAAAGGGGGGGTTCCGAATGAG.

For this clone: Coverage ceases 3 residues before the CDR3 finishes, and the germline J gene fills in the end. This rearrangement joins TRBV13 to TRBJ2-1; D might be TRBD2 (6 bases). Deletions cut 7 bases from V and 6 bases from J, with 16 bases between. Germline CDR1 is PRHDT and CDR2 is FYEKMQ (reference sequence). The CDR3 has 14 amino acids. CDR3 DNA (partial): TGTGCCAGCAAGGACGGGGGAGGACGCAATGAG. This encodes CASKDGGGRNE. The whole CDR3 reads CASKDGGGRNEQFF.

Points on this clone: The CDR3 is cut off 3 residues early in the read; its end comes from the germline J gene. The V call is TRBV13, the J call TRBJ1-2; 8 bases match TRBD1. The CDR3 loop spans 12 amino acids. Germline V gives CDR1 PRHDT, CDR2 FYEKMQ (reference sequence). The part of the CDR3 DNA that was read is TGTGCCAGCAGTCATCAGGGGGCAAGC. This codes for CASSHQGAS. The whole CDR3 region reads CASSHQGASYTF.

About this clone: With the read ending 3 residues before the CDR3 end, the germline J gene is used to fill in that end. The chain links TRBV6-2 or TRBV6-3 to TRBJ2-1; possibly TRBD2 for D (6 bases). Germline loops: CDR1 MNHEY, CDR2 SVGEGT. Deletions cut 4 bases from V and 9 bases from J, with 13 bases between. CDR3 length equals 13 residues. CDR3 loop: CASSWGLEGEQFF. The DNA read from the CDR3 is TGTGCCAGCAGTTGGGGACTGGAGGGTGAG.

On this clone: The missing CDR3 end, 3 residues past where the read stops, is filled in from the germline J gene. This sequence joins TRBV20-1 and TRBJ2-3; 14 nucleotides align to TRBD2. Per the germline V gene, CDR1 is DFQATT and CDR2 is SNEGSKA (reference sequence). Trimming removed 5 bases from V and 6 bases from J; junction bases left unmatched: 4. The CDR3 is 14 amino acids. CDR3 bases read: TGCAGTGCTTCCGGGACTAGCGGGAGTGATACG. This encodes CSASGTSGSDT. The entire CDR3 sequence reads CSASGTSGSDTQYF.

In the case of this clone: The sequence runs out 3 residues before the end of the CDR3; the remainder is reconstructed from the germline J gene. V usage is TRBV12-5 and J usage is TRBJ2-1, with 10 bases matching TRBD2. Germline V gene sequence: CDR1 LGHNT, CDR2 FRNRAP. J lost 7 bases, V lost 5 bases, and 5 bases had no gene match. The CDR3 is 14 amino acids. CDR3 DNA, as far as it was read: TGTGCTAGTGGTCGGAGCGGGGGGGGAAATGAG. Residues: CASGRSGGGNE. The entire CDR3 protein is CASGRSGGGNEQFF.

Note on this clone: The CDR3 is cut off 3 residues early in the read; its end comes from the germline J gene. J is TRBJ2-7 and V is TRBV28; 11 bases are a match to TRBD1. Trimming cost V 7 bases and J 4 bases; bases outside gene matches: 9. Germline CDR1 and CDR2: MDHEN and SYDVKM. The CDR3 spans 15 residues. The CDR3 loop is CASTLPGTGGYEQYF. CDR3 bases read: TGTGCCAGCACCCTACCCGGGACAGGGGGGTACGAG.

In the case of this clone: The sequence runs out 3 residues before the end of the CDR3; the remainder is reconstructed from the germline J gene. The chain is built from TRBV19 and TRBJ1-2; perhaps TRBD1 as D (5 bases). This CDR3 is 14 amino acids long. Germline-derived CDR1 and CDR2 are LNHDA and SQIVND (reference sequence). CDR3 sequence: CASIGRGDYNDYTF. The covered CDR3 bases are TGTGCCAGTATTGGACGGGGGGACTACAATGAC.

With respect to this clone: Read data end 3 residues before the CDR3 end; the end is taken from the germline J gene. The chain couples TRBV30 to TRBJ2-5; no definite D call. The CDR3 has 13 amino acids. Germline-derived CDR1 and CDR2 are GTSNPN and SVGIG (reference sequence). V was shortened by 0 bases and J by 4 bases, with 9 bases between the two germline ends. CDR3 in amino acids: CAWSVREGETQYF. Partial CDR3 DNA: TGTGCCTGGAGTGTACGTGAAGGAGAGACC. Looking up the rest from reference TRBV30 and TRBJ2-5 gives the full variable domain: SQTIHQWPATLVQPVGSPLSLECTVEGTSNPNLYWYRQAAGRGLQLLFYSVGIGQISSEVPQNLSASRPQDRQFILSSKKLLLSDSGFYLCAWSVREGETQYFGPGTRLLVL.

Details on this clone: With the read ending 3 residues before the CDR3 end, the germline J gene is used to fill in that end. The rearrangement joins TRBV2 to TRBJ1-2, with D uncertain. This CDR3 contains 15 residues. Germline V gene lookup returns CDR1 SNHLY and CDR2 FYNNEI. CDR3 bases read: TGTGCCAGCACTACCCGACTAGAACGCACAGATACC. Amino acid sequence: CASTTRLERTDT. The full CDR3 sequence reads CASTTRLERTDTYTF.